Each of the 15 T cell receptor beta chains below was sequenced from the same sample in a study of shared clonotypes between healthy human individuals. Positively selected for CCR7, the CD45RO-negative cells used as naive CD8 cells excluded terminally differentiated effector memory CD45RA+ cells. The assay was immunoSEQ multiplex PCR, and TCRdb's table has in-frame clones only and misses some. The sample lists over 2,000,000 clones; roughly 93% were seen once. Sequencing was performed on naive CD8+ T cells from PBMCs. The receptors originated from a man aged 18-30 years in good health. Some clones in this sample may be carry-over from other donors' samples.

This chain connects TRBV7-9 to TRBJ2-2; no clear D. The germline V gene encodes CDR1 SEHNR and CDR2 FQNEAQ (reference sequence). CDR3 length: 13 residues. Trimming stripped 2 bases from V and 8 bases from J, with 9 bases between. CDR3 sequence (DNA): TGTGCCAGCAGCTTAATTCTAGATGGGGAGCTGTTTTTT. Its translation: CASSLILDGELFF. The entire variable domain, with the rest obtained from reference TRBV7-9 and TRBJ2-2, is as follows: DTGVSQNPRHKITKRGQNVTFRCDPISEHNRLYWYRQTLGQGPEFLTYFQNEAQLEKSRLLSDRFSAERPKGSFSTLEIQRTEQGDSAMYLCASSLILDGELFFGEGSRLTVL.

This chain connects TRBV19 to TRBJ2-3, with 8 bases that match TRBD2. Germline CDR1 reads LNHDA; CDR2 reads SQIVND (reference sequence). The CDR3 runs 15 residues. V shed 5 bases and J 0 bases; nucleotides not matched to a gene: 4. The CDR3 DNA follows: TGTGCCAGTAGTTACTGGACTAGCAGCACAGATACGCAGTATTTT. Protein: CASSYWTSSTDTQYF.

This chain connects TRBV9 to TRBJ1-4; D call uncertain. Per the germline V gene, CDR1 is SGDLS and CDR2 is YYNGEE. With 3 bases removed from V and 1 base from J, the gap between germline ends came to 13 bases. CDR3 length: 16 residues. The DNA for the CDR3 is TGTGCCAGCAGCGAGCGGGCGGGAGAAACTAATGAAAAACTGTTTTTT. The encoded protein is CASSERAGETNEKLFF.

Here the CDR3 reads CASSLTRLSYNEQFF. The DNA for the CDR3 is TGTGCCAGCAGCTTAACCCGGTTGAGCTACAATGAGCAGTTCTTC. The chain recombines TRBV7-3 with TRBJ2-1; D ambiguous. V was clipped by 0 bases and J by 3 bases, with 9 bases between them. The CDR3 length is 15 residues. In germline, CDR1 is SGHTA, CDR2 FQGTGA.

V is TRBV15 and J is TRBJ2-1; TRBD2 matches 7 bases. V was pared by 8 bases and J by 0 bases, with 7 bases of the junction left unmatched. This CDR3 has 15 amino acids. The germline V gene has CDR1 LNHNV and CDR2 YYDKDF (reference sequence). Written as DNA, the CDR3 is TGTGCCACCGGTATCGGCGGGAGCTCCTACAATGAGCAGTTCTTC. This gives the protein CATGIGGSSYNEQFF.

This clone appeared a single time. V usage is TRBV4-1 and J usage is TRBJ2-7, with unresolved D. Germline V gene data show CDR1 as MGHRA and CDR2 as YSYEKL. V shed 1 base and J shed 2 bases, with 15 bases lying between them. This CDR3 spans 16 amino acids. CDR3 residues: CASSQGGLTYPYEQYF. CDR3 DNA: TGCGCCAGCAGCCAAGGGGGTTTAACATACCCCTACGAGCAGTACTTC.

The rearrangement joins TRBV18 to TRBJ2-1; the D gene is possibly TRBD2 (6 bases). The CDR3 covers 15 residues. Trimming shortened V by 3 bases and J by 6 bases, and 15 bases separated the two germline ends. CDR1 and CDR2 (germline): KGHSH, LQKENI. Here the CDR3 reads CASSPSGLGANEQFF. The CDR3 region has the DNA TGTGCCAGCTCACCTAGCGGCCTAGGGGCCAATGAGCAGTTCTTC.

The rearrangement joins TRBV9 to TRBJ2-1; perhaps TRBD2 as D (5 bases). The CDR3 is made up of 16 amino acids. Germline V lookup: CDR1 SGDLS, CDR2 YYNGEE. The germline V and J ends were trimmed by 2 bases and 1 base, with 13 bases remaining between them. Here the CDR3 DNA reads TGTGCCAGCAGCGTCGATACTAGACCGTCCTACAATGAGCAGTTCTTC. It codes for CASSVDTRPSYNEQFF.

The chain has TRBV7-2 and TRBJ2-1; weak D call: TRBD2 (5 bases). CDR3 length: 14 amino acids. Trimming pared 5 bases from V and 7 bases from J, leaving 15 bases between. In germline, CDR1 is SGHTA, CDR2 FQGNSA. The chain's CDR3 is CASSIRPPGNEQFF. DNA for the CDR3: TGTGCCAGCAGCATACGACCACCGGGGAATGAGCAGTTCTTC.

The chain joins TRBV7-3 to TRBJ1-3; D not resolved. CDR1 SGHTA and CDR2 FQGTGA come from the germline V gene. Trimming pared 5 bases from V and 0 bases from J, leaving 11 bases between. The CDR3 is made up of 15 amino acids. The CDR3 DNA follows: TGTGCCAGCAGCCCTACCCGGGACTCTGGAAACACCATATATTTT. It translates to CASSPTRDSGNTIYF.

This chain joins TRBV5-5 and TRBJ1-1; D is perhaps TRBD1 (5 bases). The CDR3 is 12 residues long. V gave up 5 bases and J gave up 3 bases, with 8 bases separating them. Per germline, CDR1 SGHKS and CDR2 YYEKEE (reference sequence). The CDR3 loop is CASRRGYTEAFF. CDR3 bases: TGTGCCAGCAGGAGGGGTTACACTGAAGCTTTCTTT.

The CDR3 loop reads CASSQITSGLDNEQFF. CDR3 DNA sequence: TGCGCCAGCAGCCAGATTACTAGCGGGCTTGACAATGAGCAGTTCTTC. The chain joins TRBV4-1 to TRBJ2-1, with 9 bases fitting TRBD2. V lost 3 bases and J lost 5; bases outside the gene matches: 8. This CDR3 has 16 amino acids. Germline-derived CDR1 and CDR2 are MGHRA and YSYEKL.

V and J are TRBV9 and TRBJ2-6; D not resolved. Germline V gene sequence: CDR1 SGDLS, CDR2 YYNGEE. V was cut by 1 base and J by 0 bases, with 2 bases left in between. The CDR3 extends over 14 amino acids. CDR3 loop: CASSVFSGANVLTF. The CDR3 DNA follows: TGTGCCAGCAGCGTATTCTCTGGGGCCAACGTCCTGACTTTC. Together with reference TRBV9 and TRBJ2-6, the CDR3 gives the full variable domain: DSGVTQTPKHLITATGQRVTLRCSPRSGDLSVYWYQQSLDQGLQFLIQYYNGEERAKGNILERFSAQQFPDLHSELNLSSLELGDSALYFCASSVFSGANVLTFGAGSRLTVL.

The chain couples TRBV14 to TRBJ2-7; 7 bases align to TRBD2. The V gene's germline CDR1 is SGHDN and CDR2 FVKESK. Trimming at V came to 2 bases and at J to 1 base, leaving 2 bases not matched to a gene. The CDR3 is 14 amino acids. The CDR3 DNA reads TGTGCCAGCAGCCAATCGGGGGGTTCCTACGAGCAGTACTTC. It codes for CASSQSGGSYEQYF.

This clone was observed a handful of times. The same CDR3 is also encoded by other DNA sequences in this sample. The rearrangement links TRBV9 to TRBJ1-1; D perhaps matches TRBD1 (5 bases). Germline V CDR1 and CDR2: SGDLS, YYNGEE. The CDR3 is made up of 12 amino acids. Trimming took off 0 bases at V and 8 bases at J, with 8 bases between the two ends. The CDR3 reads CASSVAGGEAFF. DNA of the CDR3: TGTGCCAGCAGCGTAGCCGGGGGGGAAGCTTTCTTT.